Below, 29 T cell receptor beta chains from the same sample are listed, as sequenced in a study of cytomegalovirus exposure and HLA in healthy donors. PCR involved 60 Vbeta and 13 Jbeta primers. Profiled with immunoSEQ multiplex PCR; TCRdb holds only in-frame clones, not every one. The sample carries 150,000 or so clones, 65% to 70% recorded once. The material sequenced was PBMCs. The source is a young man in good health and CMV-seropositive.

This sequence joins TRBV5-1 and TRBJ1-2, with TRBD1 matching 7 bases. CDR1 and CDR2 (germline): SGHRS, YFSETQ. V lost 4 bases, J lost 1 base, and 7 bases stayed unmatched. This CDR3 is built from 15 residues. This CDR3 reads CASSPVTGNNYGYTF. In DNA, the CDR3 is TGCGCCAGCAGCCCGGTGACAGGGAATAACTATGGCTACACCTTC.

The V and J genes are TRBV5-1 and TRBJ2-2; 11 bases align to TRBD2. Trimming removed 9 bases from V and 5 bases from J; junction bases left unmatched: 15. Per the germline V gene, CDR1 is SGHRS and CDR2 is YFSETQ. The CDR3 contains 17 residues. For the CDR3, the DNA is TGCGCCACCAGAGGGACAGGCGTAGCGGGAGGGACCGGGGAGCTGTTTTTT. It encodes CATRGTGVAGGTGELFF.

The gene calls are TRBV14 and TRBJ2-7; maybe TRBD2 (6 bases). V shed 1 base and J shed 6 bases, with 10 bases lying between them. This CDR3 has 13 amino acids. Germline CDR1 and CDR2: SGHDN and FVKESK. CDR3 region: CASSQVADVEQYF. DNA for the CDR3: TGTGCCAGCAGCCAAGTAGCGGACGTCGAGCAGTACTTC.

The V and J genes are TRBV5-4 and TRBJ2-1; 9 bases are a match to TRBD2. CDR3 length: 15 residues. Germline V CDR1 and CDR2: SGHNT, YYREEE (reference sequence). V lost 0 bases, J lost 3 bases, and 1 base stayed unmatched. The CDR3 loop is CASSLVAGVYNEQFF. CDR3 bases: TGTGCCAGCAGCTTGGTAGCGGGGGTCTACAATGAGCAGTTCTTC.

The table lists this clone with a count of one. V usage is TRBV5-3 and J usage is TRBJ2-1, with 7 bases that match TRBD2. TRBV5-3 belongs to the ORF category, with a function that is uncertain. The length of the CDR3 is 13 residues. Trimming cost V 3 bases and J 12 bases; bases outside gene matches: 9. The CDR3 DNA sequence: TGTGCCAGAAGCTCCCGGACTAGGGAGACGCAGTTCTTC. Translation gives CARSSRTRETQFF.

This chain joins TRBV5-4 and TRBJ1-1; 8 bases align to TRBD1. V lost 6 bases to trimming and J lost 1 base; unmatched junction nucleotides: 5. Germline CDR1 SGHNT, CDR2 YYREEE (reference sequence). CDR3 length: 14 amino acids. The CDR3 region has the DNA TGTGCCAGCAACATCGGACAGGGGAACACTGAAGCTTTCTTT. Translated: CASNIGQGNTEAFF.

The chain employs TRBV7-2 and TRBJ2-5, with D uncertain. The CDR3 runs to 13 residues. Germline V gene sequence: CDR1 SGHTA, CDR2 FQGNSA. Between the trimmed V and J ends, which lost 6 bases and 5 bases, there was a span of 13 bases. The CDR3 spells CASSLSFGETQYF. The CDR3, as DNA: TGTGCCAGCAGTCTCTCGTTCGGGGAGACCCAGTACTTC.

Here the CDR3 reads CASSLGMAGNEQFF. The DNA of the CDR3 is TGTGCCAGCAGCTTAGGTATGGCGGGCAATGAGCAGTTCTTC. This chain joins TRBV11-3 and TRBJ2-1; tentatively, D is TRBD2 (5 bases). Trimming removed 1 base from V and 6 bases from J, with 10 bases in between. Germline CDR1 is SGHNT and CDR2 is YENEEA. This CDR3 contains 14 residues.

This chain uses TRBV5-1 with TRBJ2-3; 9 nucleotides match TRBD2. J lost 5 bases, V lost 4 bases, and 8 bases had no gene match. The CDR3 sequence is 15 residues long. CDR1 and CDR2 (germline): SGHRS, YFSETQ. CDR3 DNA sequence: TGCGCCAGCAGCCCTGCGGGAGGGGCGGGAGATACGCAGTATTTT. This codes for CASSPAGGAGDTQYF.

This rearrangement joins TRBV7-6 to TRBJ1-3; the D is unclear. Germline V CDR1 and CDR2: SGHVS, FNYEAQ. V dropped 5 bases and J dropped 4 bases, with 12 bases sitting between them. The CDR3 is 14 residues long. The CDR3 DNA reads as TGTGCCAGCAGCCCTACGGGGATCGGAAACACCATATATTTT. Translation gives CASSPTGIGNTIYF.

This chain uses TRBV2 with TRBJ1-5; D might be TRBD1 (5 bases). V was clipped by 4 bases and J by 2 bases, with 18 bases between them. Germline CDR1 and CDR2: SNHLY and FYNNEI. This CDR3 contains 17 residues. The CDR3 DNA is TGTGCCAGCAGTGCCGTTGGAGGGGCTGGGGGCAATCAGCCCCAGCATTTT. Translating it yields CASSAVGGAGGNQPQHF.

This sequence joins TRBV4-1 and TRBJ1-6; D gene ambiguous. Trimming cost V 4 bases and J 7 bases, with 5 bases left between them. The CDR3 covers 12 residues. Germline values: CDR1 MGHRA, CDR2 YSYEKL. CDR3 nucleotide sequence: TGCGCCAGCAGCCTCCAAAATTCACCCCTCCACTTT. Translation: CASSLQNSPLHF.

This clone was observed a handful of times. The V and J genes are TRBV5-4 and TRBJ1-2; TRBD1 might be the D (6 bases). The germline V gene has CDR1 SGHNT and CDR2 YYREEE (reference sequence). With 0 bases removed from V and 7 bases from J, the gap between germline ends came to 13 bases. This CDR3 spans 14 amino acids. CDR3 DNA sequence: TGTGCCAGCAGCTTGGAGGGGGTAATTTCTGGCTACACCTTC. Its translation: CASSLEGVISGYTF.

V gene TRBV5-6 combines with J gene TRBJ1-4; TRBD1 aligns across 9 bases. The CDR3 loop spans 14 amino acids. The V and J ends lost 4 bases and 6 bases, in that order; junction bases with no gene match: 4. Germline values: CDR1 SGHDT, CDR2 YYEEEE. Here the CDR3 reads CASSHGDRDEKLFF. CDR3 DNA sequence: TGTGCCAGCAGCCATGGGGACAGGGATGAAAAACTGTTTTTT.

The chain couples TRBV7-6 to TRBJ2-1, with D possibly being TRBD2 (5 bases). Germline V gene data show CDR1 as SGHVS and CDR2 as FNYEAQ. V lost 1 base and J 9 bases, leaving 7 bases between the germline ends. This CDR3 has 12 residues. CDR3 protein: CASSLDAGEQFF. CDR3 bases: TGTGCCAGCAGCTTAGACGCGGGTGAGCAGTTCTTC.

This clone has only one observation. The CDR3 region is CASSRRTSGRRYNEQFF. The CDR3 DNA reads TGTGCCAGCAGCCGGAGGACTAGCGGGAGAAGGTACAATGAGCAGTTCTTC. The genes are TRBV5-6 and TRBJ2-1, with 13 bases lining up with TRBD2. The junction had 8 bases not matched to a gene; V was cut back by 4 bases and J by 4 bases. The germline V gene has CDR1 SGHDT and CDR2 YYEEEE. The CDR3 is 17 residues long. Full variable domain (missing parts from reference TRBV5-6 and TRBJ2-1): DAGVTQSPTHLIKTRGQQVTLRCSPKSGHDTVSWYQQALGQGPQFIFQYYEEEERQRGNFPDRFSGHQFPNYSSELNVNALLLGDSALYLCASSRRTSGRRYNEQFFGPGTRLTVL.

This rearrangement joins TRBV5-1 to TRBJ2-3; D gene unclear. Germline lookup yields CDR1 SGHRS and CDR2 YFSETQ. The CDR3 runs to 13 residues. Trimming stripped 2 bases from V and 3 bases from J, with 7 bases between. For the CDR3, the DNA is TGCGCCAGCAGCTTACCAGAAACAGATACGCAGTATTTT. Protein sequence: CASSLPETDTQYF. The full variable domain, with the rest looked up from reference TRBV5-1 and TRBJ2-3, is KAGVTQTPRYLIKTRGQQVTLSCSPISGHRSVSWYQQTPGQGLQFLFEYFSETQRNKGNFPGRFSGRQFSNSRSEMNVSTLELGDSALYLCASSLPETDTQYFGPGTRLTVL.

The chain carries TRBV6-5 and TRBJ1-3; D is unresolved. V was pared by 4 bases and J by 0 bases, with 10 bases between. The germline gives CDR1 MNHEY, CDR2 SVGAGI. The CDR3 has 15 amino acids. CDR3 loop: CASSLARHSGNTIYF. CDR3 in DNA: TGTGCCAGCAGTTTGGCACGCCACTCTGGAAACACCATATATTTT.

This chain uses TRBV27 with TRBJ2-3, with 10 bases that match TRBD2. CDR1 is MNHEY and CDR2 is SMNVEV in the germline V gene (reference sequence). Trimming at V came to 5 bases and at J to 3 bases, leaving 8 bases not matched to a gene. This CDR3 has 16 amino acids. The CDR3 nucleotides are TGTGCCAGCAGTCCCCCCGAAGCGGGAGGGACAGATACGCAGTATTTT. It yields the protein CASSPPEAGGTDTQYF.

The rearrangement uses TRBV5-1 and TRBJ2-3, with 9 nucleotides matching TRBD2. This CDR3 is 15 amino acids long. CDR1 and CDR2 from the germline V gene are SGHRS and YFSETQ. The V segment lost 1 base and the J segment 6 bases; nucleotides outside the gene matches: 6. In DNA form, the CDR3 reads TGCGCCAGCAGCTTGTCTAGCGGGAACCCCGATACGCAGTATTTT. Translating gives CASSLSSGNPDTQYF.

V is TRBV6-4 and J is TRBJ2-2; D is undetermined. This CDR3 region has 13 residues. Trimming stripped 4 bases from V and 7 bases from J, with 10 bases between. Germline CDR1 MRHNA, CDR2 SNTAGT. CDR3: CASSAAEGGELFF. CDR3 coding DNA: TGTGCCAGCAGTGCGGCGGAAGGCGGGGAGCTGTTTTTT.

This rearrangement joins TRBV9 to TRBJ2-2; D is ambiguous. V lost 4 bases and J lost 2, with 9 bases in between. Germline CDR1 and CDR2: SGDLS and YYNGEE. CDR3 size: 14 residues. This CDR3 reads CASSLNTNTGELFF. The CDR3 nucleotides read TGTGCCAGCAGCCTGAATACAAACACCGGGGAGCTGTTTTTT. The entire variable domain, with the rest obtained from reference TRBV9 and TRBJ2-2, is as follows: DSGVTQTPKHLITATGQRVTLRCSPRSGDLSVYWYQQSLDQGLQFLIQYYNGEERAKGNILERFSAQQFPDLHSELNLSSLELGDSALYFCASSLNTNTGELFFGEGSRLTVL.

The gene calls are TRBV28 and TRBJ2-4; 14 bases are a match to TRBD2. CDR1 and CDR2 from the germline V gene are MDHEN and SYDVKM. With 6 bases clipped from V and 8 bases from J, the junction kept 6 bases outside the gene matches. The CDR3 runs 15 residues. The CDR3 sequence: CASRTSGRGKDIQYF. As DNA, the CDR3 is TGTGCCAGCAGGACTAGCGGGAGGGGGAAGGACATTCAGTACTTC. The whole variable domain, remainder taken from reference TRBV28 and TRBJ2-4, is DVKVTQSSRYLVKRTGEKVFLECVQDMDHENMFWYRQDPGLGLRLIYFSYDVKMKEKGDIPEGYSVSREKKERFSLILESASTNQTSMYLCASRTSGRGKDIQYFGAGTRLSVL.

The genes are TRBV2 and TRBJ1-1; the D gene is possibly TRBD1 (5 bases). Germline assignment: CDR1 SNHLY and CDR2 FYNNEI. This CDR3 spans 13 amino acids. With 4 bases removed from V and 2 bases from J, the gap between germline ends came to 8 bases. The CDR3, as DNA: TGTGCCAGCAGTGGACAGACCAACACTGAAGCTTTCTTT. This codes for CASSGQTNTEAFF. Variable domain in full (rest from reference TRBV2 and TRBJ1-1): EPEVTQTPSHQVTQMGQEVILRCVPISNHLYFYWYRQILGQKVEFLVSFYNNEISEKSEIFDDQFSVERPDGSNFTLKIRSTKLEDSAMYFCASSGQTNTEAFFGQGTRLTVV.

The sample holds a few counts of this clone. The genes are TRBV5-4 and TRBJ1-6; D is ambiguous. Trimming cost V 9 bases and J 5 bases, with 15 bases left between them. CDR3 size: 14 residues. CDR1 is SGHNT, CDR2 YYREEE, per germline (reference sequence). The CDR3, as DNA: TGTGCCACCACCAACAGCCTGGATAATTCACCCCTCCACTTT. It specifies CATTNSLDNSPLHF.

This clone has only a few counts. The gene calls are TRBV28 and TRBJ2-3, with 10 bases matching TRBD2. The CDR3 sequence is 12 residues long. The J segment lost 11 bases and the V segment lost 3 bases, leaving 2 bases of the junction unmatched. Germline CDR1 is MDHEN and CDR2 is SYDVKM. The CDR3 is CASSFGLAEQYF. CDR3 nucleotide sequence: TGTGCCAGCAGTTTCGGACTAGCGGAGCAGTATTTT.

The chain employs TRBV4-1 and TRBJ2-2; TRBD2 matches at 8 bases. In germline, CDR1 is MGHRA, CDR2 YSYEKL. With V trimmed by 6 bases and J by 1 base, 10 bases remained unmatched. The length of the CDR3 is 17 residues. For the CDR3, the DNA is TGCGCCAGCAGGGTCCGAGCGGGAGCGCTGAACACCGGGGAGCTGTTTTTT. It is translated as CASRVRAGALNTGELFF.

This CDR3 is CASGPGAGGADTQYF. Here the CDR3 DNA reads TGCGCCAGCGGGCCAGGAGCGGGAGGGGCAGATACGCAGTATTTT. V and J are TRBV5-1 and TRBJ2-3; TRBD2 agrees at 10 bases. Germline V gene lookup returns CDR1 SGHRS and CDR2 YFSETQ. The CDR3 has 15 amino acids. Germline trimming cut 7 bases from V and 4 bases from J; bases unmatched to any gene: 9.

The V call is TRBV7-6, the J call TRBJ2-2, with D uncertain. Between the trimmed V and J ends, which lost 5 bases and 0 bases, there was a span of 10 bases. Germline V gene sequence: CDR1 SGHVS, CDR2 FNYEAQ. The CDR3 sequence is 15 residues long. The CDR3 DNA reads as TGTGCCAGCAGCGCTTACAGAACGAACACCGGGGAGCTGTTTTTT. It yields the protein CASSAYRTNTGELFF.